Sequencing of this T cell receptor beta chain was carried out in a study of cytomegalovirus exposure and HLA in healthy donors. Germline V gives CDR1 SNHLY, CDR2 FYNNEI. The CDR3 loop spans 15 amino acids. V gave up 8 bases and J gave up 7 bases; unmatched junction bases: 10. Whole-study results and caveats: Testing in vitro showed three CMV-associated chains specific for CMV antigens. Investigators reported more than 150 TCR beta chains as tied to cytomegalovirus.

As concerns this clone: The antigen is unknown.

The PCR was carried out with 60 Vbeta primers and 13 Jbeta primers. Profiling relied on immunoSEQ multiplex PCR, and the TCRdb table lists in-frame clones only, not all of them. There are 160,000 or so clones in the sample; 60% to 85% occur only once, and 6.5% to 8.5% lies in the top ten. The chain is built from TRBV2 and TRBJ1-5, with 11 bases aligning to TRBD1. The material sequenced was PBMCs. This TCR was sampled from a woman in her forties in good health and CMV-seropositive. CDR3 protein: CASDSGTGGGQPQHF. The CDR3 nucleotides read TGTGCCAGCGACTCCGGGACAGGGGGTGGACAGCCCCAGCATTTT.